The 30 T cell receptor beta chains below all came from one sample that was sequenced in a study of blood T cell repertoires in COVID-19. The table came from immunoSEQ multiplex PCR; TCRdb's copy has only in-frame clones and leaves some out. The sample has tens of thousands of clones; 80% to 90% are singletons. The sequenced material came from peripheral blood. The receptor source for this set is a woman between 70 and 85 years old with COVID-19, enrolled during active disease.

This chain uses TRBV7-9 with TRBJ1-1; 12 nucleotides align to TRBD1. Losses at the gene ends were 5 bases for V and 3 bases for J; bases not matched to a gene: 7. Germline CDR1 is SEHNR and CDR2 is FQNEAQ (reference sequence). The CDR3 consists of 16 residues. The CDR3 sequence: CASSPGTGGLDTEAFF. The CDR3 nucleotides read TGTGCCAGCAGCCCAGGGACAGGGGGCTTGGACACTGAAGCTTTCTTT.

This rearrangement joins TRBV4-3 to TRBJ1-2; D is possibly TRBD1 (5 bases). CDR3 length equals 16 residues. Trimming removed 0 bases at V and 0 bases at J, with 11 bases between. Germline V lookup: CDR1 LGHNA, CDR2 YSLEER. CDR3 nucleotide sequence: TGCGCCAGCAGCCAAGATTTAACAGGACCTAACTATGGCTACACCTTC. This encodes CASSQDLTGPNYGYTF.

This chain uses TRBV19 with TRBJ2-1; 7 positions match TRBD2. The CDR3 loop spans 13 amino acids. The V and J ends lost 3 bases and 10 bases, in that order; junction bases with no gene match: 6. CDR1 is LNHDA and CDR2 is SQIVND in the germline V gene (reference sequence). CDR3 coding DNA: TGTGCCAGTAGTATTCCTAGCGGAATCGAGCAGTTCTTC. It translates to CASSIPSGIEQFF. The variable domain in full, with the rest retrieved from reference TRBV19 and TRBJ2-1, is DGGITQSPKYLFRKEGQNVTLSCEQNLNHDAMYWYRQDPGQGLRLIYYSQIVNDFQKGDIAEGYSVSREKKESFPLTVTSAQKNPTAFYLCASSIPSGIEQFFGPGTRLTVL.

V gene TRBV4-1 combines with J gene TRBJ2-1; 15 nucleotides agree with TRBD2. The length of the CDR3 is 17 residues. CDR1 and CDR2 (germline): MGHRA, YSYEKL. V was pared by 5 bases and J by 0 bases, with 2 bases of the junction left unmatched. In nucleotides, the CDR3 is TGCGCCAGCAGCAGGACTAGCGGGGGGGTCTCCTACAATGAGCAGTTCTTC. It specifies CASSRTSGGVSYNEQFF.

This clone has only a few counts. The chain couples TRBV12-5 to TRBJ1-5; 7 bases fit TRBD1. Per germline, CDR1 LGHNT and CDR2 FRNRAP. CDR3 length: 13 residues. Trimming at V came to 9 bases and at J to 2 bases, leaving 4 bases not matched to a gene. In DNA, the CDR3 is TGTGCTAGCAATGACAGGGGCAATCAGCCCCAGCATTTT. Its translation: CASNDRGNQPQHF.

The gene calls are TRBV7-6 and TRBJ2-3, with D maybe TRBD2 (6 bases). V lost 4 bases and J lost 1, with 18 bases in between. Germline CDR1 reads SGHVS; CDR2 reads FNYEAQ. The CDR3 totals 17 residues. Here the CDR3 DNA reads TGTGCCAGCAGCTCCCCGACTAGTCCCTTTGGCACAGATACGCAGTATTTT. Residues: CASSSPTSPFGTDTQYF.

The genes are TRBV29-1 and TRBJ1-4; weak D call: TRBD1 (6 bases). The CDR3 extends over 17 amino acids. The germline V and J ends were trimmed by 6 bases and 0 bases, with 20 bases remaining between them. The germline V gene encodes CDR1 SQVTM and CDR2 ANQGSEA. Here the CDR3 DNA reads TGCAGCGTAATTACAGGGTCAAGTTTCTCAACTAATGAAAAACTGTTTTTT. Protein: CSVITGSSFSTNEKLFF.

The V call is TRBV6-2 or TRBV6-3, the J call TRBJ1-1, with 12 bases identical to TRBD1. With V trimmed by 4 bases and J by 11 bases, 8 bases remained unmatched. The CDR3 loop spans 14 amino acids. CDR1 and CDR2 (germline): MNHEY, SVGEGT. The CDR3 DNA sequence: TGTGCCAGCAGTTTATCCGGGACAGGGGGCACGGCTTTCTTT. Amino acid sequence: CASSLSGTGGTAFF.

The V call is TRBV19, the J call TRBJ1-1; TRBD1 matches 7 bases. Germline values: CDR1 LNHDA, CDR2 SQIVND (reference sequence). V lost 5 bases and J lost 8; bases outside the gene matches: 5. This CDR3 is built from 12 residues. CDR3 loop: CASSAPGQEAFF. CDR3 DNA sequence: TGTGCCAGTAGTGCACCGGGACAGGAAGCTTTCTTT.

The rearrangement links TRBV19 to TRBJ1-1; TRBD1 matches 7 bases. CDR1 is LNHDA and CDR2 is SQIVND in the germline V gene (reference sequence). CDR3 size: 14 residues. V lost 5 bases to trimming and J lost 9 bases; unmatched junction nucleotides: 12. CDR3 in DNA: TGTGCCAGTAGTCCCCCATGGGGGGACAGTCAAGCTTTCTTT. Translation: CASSPPWGDSQAFF.

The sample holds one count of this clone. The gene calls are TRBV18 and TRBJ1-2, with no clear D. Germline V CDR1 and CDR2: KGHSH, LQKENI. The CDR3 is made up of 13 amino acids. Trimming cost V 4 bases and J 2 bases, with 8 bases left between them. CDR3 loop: CASSLGVNYGYTF. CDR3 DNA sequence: TGTGCCAGCTCACTGGGAGTAAACTATGGCTACACCTTC.

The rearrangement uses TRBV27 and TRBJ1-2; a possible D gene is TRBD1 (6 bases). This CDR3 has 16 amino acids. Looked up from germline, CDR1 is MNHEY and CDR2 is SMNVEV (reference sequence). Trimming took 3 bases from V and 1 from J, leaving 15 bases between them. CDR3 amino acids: CASSLGVTGINYGYTF. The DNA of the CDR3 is TGTGCCAGCAGTTTGGGTGTGACAGGCATTAACTATGGCTACACCTTC.

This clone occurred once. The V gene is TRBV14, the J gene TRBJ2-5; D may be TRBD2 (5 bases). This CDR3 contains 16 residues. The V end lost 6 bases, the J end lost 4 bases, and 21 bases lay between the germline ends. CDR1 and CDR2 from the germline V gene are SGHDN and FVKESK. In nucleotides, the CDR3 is TGTGCCAGCAGTCTCACCCGGACTGCTGCGGGAGAGACCCAGTACTTC. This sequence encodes CASSLTRTAAGETQYF.

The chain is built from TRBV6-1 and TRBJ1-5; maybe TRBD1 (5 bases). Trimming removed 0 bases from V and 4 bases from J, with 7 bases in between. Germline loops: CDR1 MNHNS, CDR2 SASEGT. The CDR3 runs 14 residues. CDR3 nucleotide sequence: TGTGCCAGCAGTGAAGCGACAGTGAATCAGCCCCAGCATTTT. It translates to CASSEATVNQPQHF.

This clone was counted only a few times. CDR3 coding DNA: TGTGCCAGTAGTAAACAGGCGAGCAATCAGCCCCAGCATTTT. Protein: CASSKQASNQPQHF. The gene calls are TRBV19 and TRBJ1-5; maybe TRBD1 (5 bases). Germline CDR1 LNHDA, CDR2 SQIVND (reference sequence). Trimming cost V 4 bases and J 1 base, with 8 bases left between them. This CDR3 is 14 amino acids long.

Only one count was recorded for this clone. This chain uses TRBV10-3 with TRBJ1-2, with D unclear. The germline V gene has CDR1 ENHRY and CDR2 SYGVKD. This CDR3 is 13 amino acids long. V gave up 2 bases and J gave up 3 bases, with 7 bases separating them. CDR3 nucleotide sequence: TGTGCCATCAGTGAGCGGGGTGACTATGGCTACACCTTC. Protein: CAISERGDYGYTF.

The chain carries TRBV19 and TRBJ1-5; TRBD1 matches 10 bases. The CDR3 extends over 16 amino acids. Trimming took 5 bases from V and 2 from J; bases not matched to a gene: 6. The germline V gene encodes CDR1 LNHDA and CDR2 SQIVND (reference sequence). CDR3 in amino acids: CASSLQDRGRNQPQHF. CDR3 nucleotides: TGTGCCAGTAGTCTACAAGACAGGGGGCGCAATCAGCCCCAGCATTTT.

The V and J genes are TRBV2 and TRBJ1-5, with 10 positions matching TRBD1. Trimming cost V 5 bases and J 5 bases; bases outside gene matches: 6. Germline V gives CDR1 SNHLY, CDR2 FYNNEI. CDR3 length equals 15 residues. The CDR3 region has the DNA TGTGCCAGCAGTCGACAGGGGGCGTGGGATCAGCCCCAGCATTTT. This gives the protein CASSRQGAWDQPQHF.

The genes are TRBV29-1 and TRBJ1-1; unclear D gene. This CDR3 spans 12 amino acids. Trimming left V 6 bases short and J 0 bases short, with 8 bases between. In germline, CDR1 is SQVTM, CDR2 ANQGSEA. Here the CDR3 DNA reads TGCAGCGTGGGAGGGCTGAACACTGAAGCTTTCTTT. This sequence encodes CSVGGLNTEAFF.

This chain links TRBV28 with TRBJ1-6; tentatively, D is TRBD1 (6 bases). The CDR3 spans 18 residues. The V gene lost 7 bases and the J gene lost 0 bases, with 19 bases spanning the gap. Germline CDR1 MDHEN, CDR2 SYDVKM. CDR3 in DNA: TGTGCCAGCACCCTCCGCCAGGGGATTTTCTCCTATAATTCACCCCTCCACTTT. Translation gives CASTLRQGIFSYNSPLHF.

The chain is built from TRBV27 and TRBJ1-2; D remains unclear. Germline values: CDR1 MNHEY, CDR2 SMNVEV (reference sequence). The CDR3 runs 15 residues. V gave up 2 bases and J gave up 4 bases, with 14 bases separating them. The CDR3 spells CASSLKEGPLYGYTF. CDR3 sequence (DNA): TGTGCCAGCAGTTTAAAGGAGGGCCCCCTCTATGGCTACACCTTC.

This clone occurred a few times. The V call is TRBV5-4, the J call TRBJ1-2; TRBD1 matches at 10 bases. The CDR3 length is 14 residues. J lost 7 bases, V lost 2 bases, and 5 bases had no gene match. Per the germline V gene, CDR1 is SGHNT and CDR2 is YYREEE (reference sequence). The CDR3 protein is CASSFRDRGFGYTF. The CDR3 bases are TGTGCCAGCAGCTTCCGGGACAGGGGTTTTGGCTACACCTTC.

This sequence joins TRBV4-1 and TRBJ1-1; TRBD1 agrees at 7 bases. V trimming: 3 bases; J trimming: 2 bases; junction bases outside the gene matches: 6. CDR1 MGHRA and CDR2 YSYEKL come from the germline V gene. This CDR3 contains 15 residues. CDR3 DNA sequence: TGCGCCAGCAGCCAGCGCACAGGGGCCAACACTGAAGCTTTCTTT. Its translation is CASSQRTGANTEAFF.

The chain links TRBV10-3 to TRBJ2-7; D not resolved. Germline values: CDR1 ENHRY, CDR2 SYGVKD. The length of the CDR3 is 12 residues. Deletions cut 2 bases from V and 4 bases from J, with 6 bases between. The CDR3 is CAISEAGYEQYV. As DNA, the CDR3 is TGTGCCATCAGTGAGGCAGGTTACGAGCAGTACGTC.

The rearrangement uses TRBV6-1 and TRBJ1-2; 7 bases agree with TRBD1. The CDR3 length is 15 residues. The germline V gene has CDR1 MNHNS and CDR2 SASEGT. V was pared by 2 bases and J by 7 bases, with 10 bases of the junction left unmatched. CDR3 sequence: CASSELATGRSGYTF. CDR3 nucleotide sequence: TGTGCCAGCAGTGAATTGGCGACAGGGAGAAGTGGCTACACCTTC.

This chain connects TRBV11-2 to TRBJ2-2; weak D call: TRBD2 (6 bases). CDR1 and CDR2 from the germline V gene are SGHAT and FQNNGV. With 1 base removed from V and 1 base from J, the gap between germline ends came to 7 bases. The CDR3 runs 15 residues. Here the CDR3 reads CASSLVAVNTGELFF. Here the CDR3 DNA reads TGTGCCAGCAGCTTAGTAGCGGTGAACACCGGGGAGCTGTTTTTT.

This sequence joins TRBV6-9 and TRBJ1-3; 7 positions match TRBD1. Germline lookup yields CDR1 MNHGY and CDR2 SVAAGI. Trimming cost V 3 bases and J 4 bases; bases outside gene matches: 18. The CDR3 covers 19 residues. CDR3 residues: CASSYPDRRWALIGNTIYF. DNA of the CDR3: TGTGCCAGCAGTTACCCGGACAGGCGATGGGCTCTCATCGGAAACACCATATATTTT.

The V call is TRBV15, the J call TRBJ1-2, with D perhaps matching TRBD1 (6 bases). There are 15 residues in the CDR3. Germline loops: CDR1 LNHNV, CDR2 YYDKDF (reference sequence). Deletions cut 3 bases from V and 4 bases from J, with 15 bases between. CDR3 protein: CATSSASGGGYGYTF. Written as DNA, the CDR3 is TGTGCCACCAGCAGTGCCTCGGGGGGCGGCTATGGCTACACCTTC.

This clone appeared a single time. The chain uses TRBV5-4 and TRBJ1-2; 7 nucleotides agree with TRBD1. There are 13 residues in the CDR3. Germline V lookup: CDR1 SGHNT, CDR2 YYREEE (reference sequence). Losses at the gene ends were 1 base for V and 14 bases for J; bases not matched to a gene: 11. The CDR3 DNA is TGTGCCAGCAGCTTGTCCGGGACAGTAGTTGGTACCTTC. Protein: CASSLSGTVVGTF.

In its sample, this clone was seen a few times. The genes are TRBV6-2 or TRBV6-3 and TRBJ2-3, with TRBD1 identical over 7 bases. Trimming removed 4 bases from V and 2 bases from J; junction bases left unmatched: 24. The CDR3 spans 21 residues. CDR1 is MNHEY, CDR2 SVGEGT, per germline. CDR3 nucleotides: TGTGCCAGCAGTTCCCTCCCGACAGGGAAGTGGCCTCAACTCCTCACAGATACGCAGTATTTT. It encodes CASSSLPTGKWPQLLTDTQYF.